This T cell receptor (beta chain) was obtained from a study of blood T cell repertoires in COVID-19 (dated by TCRdb to between 2020 and 2021). About the investigation overall: Collaborator samples came from the United States, Italy and Spain and covered acute and convalescent phases of COVID-19. The material from the prospective study consisted of cDNA or gDNA derived from T cells, B-cell-depleted T cells, or PBMCs. Deeply sampled blood TCRbeta repertoires from subjects exposed to, actively infected with, or recovered from COVID-19 were included in the dataset. The repertoires were made available in a free public database intended to serve as a resource for research on the immune response to SARS-CoV-2. Samples came from the ongoing ImmuneRACE study (first 160 participants) plus 1,254 subjects from 6 global collaborators. Sample metadata almost always included a de-identified subject ID, COVID-19 status, age in years and sex. HLA class I and class II types, where available, came from metadata supplied by the sample provider rather than from assay-based typing.

The research as a whole found: The amount of clinical and demographic metadata varied by source and participant and was provided uncurated.

Regarding this clone: What antigen it recognizes has not been identified. Base qualities are not provided; no much larger clone lies one nucleotide away.

Between the V and J ends, shortened by 5 bases and 3 bases respectively, the junction contains 10 bases. The CDR3 runs 13 residues from the cysteine to the phenylalanine. Only the CDR3 region is kept as DNA, spanning 39 bases read in frame from base 1. For CDR1 and CDR2, the germline V gene (reference sequence) lists LNHDA and SQIVND. Enrolling through a virtual design, the prospective study's participants ranged in age from roughly 18 to 89 years and lived across around 25 United States geographic areas. Cohort assignment in the prospective study relied on participant-reported clinical history from a screening survey and a study questionnaire. Recovered participants in ImmuneRACE Cohort 3 were defined as having two consecutive negative NP/OP PCR tests, clearance from a healthcare professional, or resolution of symptoms. In the prospective study, whole blood, serum and a nasopharyngeal or oropharyngeal swab were collected from each participant by mobile phlebotomists. Participants in the prospective study had the option to provide additional blood draws and questionnaires over an approximately two-month period. Blood samples from the prospective study were shipped frozen or at room temperature prior to DNA extraction.

TCRbeta CDR3 regions were amplified from genomic DNA using the immunoSEQ Assay, a bias-controlled multiplex PCR. The published analysis was carried out like this. The number of nucleated cells in each sample was estimated by amplification of reference gene primers within the assay. To quantify the absolute abundance of each unique TCRbeta CDR3 rearrangement, sequence reads were collapsed and filtered. For each sample, productive Simpson clonality was calculated by taking the square root of Simpson's diversity index across productive rearrangements. Not all clones reach the TCRdb copy of this immuneACCESS table, which keeps in-frame sequences only. Checked studies attribute under half of the gap to unresolved V genes and leave the rest unexplained. The V and J calls and clone size come from that table; D and trimming were worked out from the DNA. The sample table lists some 510,000 clones, 88% of them with a count of one. In total, the top ten clones hold 1.5% to 2% of the sample.

The source material was PBMCs or T cells enriched from blood (not recorded which). The chain links TRBV19 with TRBJ1-1; the D gene is perhaps TRBD1, from 6 matching bases. The sequence came from a woman aged 40 to 50 who had recovered from COVID-19. The CDR3 amino acid sequence is: CASSLKGDTEAFF. The base sequence is TGTGCCAGTAGTCTTAAGGGGGACACTGAAGCTTTCTTT.